A single sample is the source of the 16 T cell receptor beta chains below, sequenced in a study of T cell changes during pregnancy in multiple sclerosis. This table comes from immunoSEQ multiplex PCR, and its TCRdb copy is limited to in-frame clones, with some not included. The table has roughly 30,000 clones, more than 75% seen once. The material sequenced was CD8+ T cells from peripheral blood mononuclear cells, taken after pregnancy. All receptors derive from a female donor with multiple sclerosis, enrolled in a pregnancy study.

The V and J genes are TRBV18 and TRBJ2-1; 11 nucleotides agree with TRBD2. Trimming at V came to 6 bases and at J to 0 bases, leaving 4 bases not matched to a gene. From germline, CDR1 is KGHSH and CDR2 LQKENI. This CDR3 spans 16 amino acids. This chain's CDR3 is CASSRLAGSSYNEQFF. CDR3 DNA sequence: TGTGCCAGCTCCCGACTAGCGGGGAGCTCCTACAATGAGCAGTTCTTC.

The chain recombines TRBV14 with TRBJ1-3; D not resolved. CDR1 and CDR2 from the germline V gene are SGHDN and FVKESK. V shed 4 bases and J shed 0 bases, with 4 bases lying between them. There are 13 residues in the CDR3. The CDR3 DNA reads as TGTGCCAGCAGCCCAGGCTCTGGAAACACCATATATTTT. It is translated as CASSPGSGNTIYF.

The chain employs TRBV2 and TRBJ2-7; 7 nucleotides match TRBD1. The CDR3 has 13 amino acids. Germline V lookup: CDR1 SNHLY, CDR2 FYNNEI. Unmatched junction bases numbered 3, after V lost 3 bases and J lost 4 bases. The CDR3, as DNA: TGTGCCAGCAGTGACTACAGGGGTTACGAGCAGTACTTC. Protein product: CASSDYRGYEQYF.

This clone was observed a single time. The chain combines TRBV10-3 with TRBJ2-6, with 7 nucleotides matching TRBD1. The CDR3 runs 15 residues. Germline V gene data show CDR1 as ENHRY and CDR2 as SYGVKD. After removal of 5 bases from V and 4 bases from J, the junction contained 5 bases not matched to a gene. CDR3 in DNA: TGTGCCATCAGTAAGACAGGGAGCGGGGCCAACGTCCTGACTTTC. It encodes CAISKTGSGANVLTF.

A single count supports this clone. One junction end disagrees with the germline gene, perhaps due to a read error. The chain uses TRBV7-7 and TRBJ2-1; TRBD2 matches 7 bases. The CDR3 contains 16 residues. From germline, CDR1 is SSHAT and CDR2 FNYEAQ (reference sequence). CDR3 in DNA: TGTGCTAGCAGCCCCGGTGCGGGGGTCCCCTACAATGAGCAGTTCTTC. Protein: CASSPGAGVPYNEQFF. Looking up the rest from reference TRBV7-7 and TRBJ2-1 gives the full variable domain: GAGVSQSPRYKVTKRGQDVTLRCDPISSHATLYWYQQALGQGPEFLTYFNYEAQPDKSGLPSDRFSAERPEGSISTLTIQRTEQRDSAMYRCASSPGAGVPYNEQFFGPGTRLTVL.

This chain uses TRBV10-3 with TRBJ2-7; TRBD2 agrees at 10 bases. CDR1 ENHRY and CDR2 SYGVKD come from the germline V gene. This CDR3 comprises 14 residues. The V and J ends lost 5 bases and 2 bases, in that order; junction bases with no gene match: 3. The DNA for the CDR3 is TGTGCCATCAGTACTAGCGGGGCCACCTACGAGCAGTACTTC. Amino acid sequence: CAISTSGATYEQYF.

In its sample, this clone is medium-sized. This chain connects TRBV4-1 to TRBJ1-4; D possibly corresponds to TRBD1 (5 bases). The CDR3 spans 16 residues. Deletions cut 0 bases from V and 7 bases from J, with 15 bases between. The germline V gene has CDR1 MGHRA and CDR2 YSYEKL. The CDR3 DNA reads as TGCGCCAGCAGCCAAGAGATCCAGGGTCGTGGTGAAAAACTGTTTTTT. Its protein is CASSQEIQGRGEKLFF.

This chain uses TRBV6-5 with TRBJ2-3; 10 nucleotides align to TRBD2. Trimming took 2 bases from V and 7 from J; bases not matched to a gene: 6. CDR3 length equals 15 residues. Germline lookup yields CDR1 MNHEY and CDR2 SVGAGI. In nucleotides, the CDR3 is TGTGCCAGCAGTTACGCAGCGGGGGGGCCGAATACGCAGTATTTT. Its translation: CASSYAAGGPNTQYF.

J is TRBJ2-7 and V is TRBV5-6; 12 bases map to TRBD1. Germline V gene sequence: CDR1 SGHDT, CDR2 YYEEEE. V was clipped by 4 bases and J by 2 bases; unmatched bases: 4. The CDR3 has 15 residues. CDR3 region: CASSGGQGAAYEQYF. The CDR3 bases are TGTGCCAGCAGCGGGGGACAGGGGGCCGCCTACGAGCAGTACTTC.

The V call is TRBV9, the J call TRBJ1-6; a weak D match, TRBD1 (5 bases). This CDR3 has 14 residues. Germline V lookup: CDR1 SGDLS, CDR2 YYNGEE. Deletions cut 4 bases from V and 9 bases from J, with 14 bases between. The CDR3 DNA follows: TGTGCCAGCAGCAACACGGGAGGGGTTTCACCCCTCCACTTT. This codes for CASSNTGGVSPLHF.

The V and J genes are TRBV4-3 and TRBJ1-2; TRBD1 might be the D (6 bases). CDR3 length: 16 residues. V gave up 0 bases and J gave up 4 bases, with 15 bases separating them. Germline loops: CDR1 LGHNA, CDR2 YSLEER. DNA of the CDR3: TGCGCCAGCAGCCAAGATGTACAGGGAAAGGTCTATGGCTACACCTTC. Protein product: CASSQDVQGKVYGYTF.

This chain uses TRBV5-4 with TRBJ1-3, with D possibly TRBD1 on 6 matching bases. Trimming removed 2 bases from V and 3 bases from J, with 15 bases in between. Germline CDR1 reads SGHNT; CDR2 reads YYREEE (reference sequence). This CDR3 is built from 16 residues. The CDR3 protein is CASSFNGGAYGNTIYF. The CDR3 coding sequence is TGTGCCAGCAGCTTCAATGGGGGCGCATATGGAAACACCATATATTTT.

The V gene is TRBV6-5, the J gene TRBJ2-3; D ambiguous. The CDR3 totals 15 residues. Trimming took off 0 bases at V and 5 bases at J, with 12 bases between the two ends. Looked up from germline, CDR1 is MNHEY and CDR2 is SVGAGI. In DNA, the CDR3 is TGTGCCAGCAGTTACTCGGGCAGCCAGAGAGATACGCAGTATTTT. Translation gives CASSYSGSQRDTQYF.

The chain employs TRBV28 and TRBJ1-1; D not resolved. The germline CDR1 and CDR2 sequences are MDHEN and SYDVKM. The CDR3 totals 14 residues. V lost 1 base and J 4 bases, leaving 10 bases between the germline ends. CDR3: CASSLSPGSTEAFF. The DNA for the CDR3 is TGTGCCAGCAGTTTATCCCCGGGGAGCACTGAAGCTTTCTTT.

The chain recombines TRBV13 with TRBJ1-6; 9 positions agree with TRBD1. The V and J ends lost 4 bases and 9 bases, in that order; junction bases with no gene match: 4. The CDR3 sequence is 14 residues long. Germline loops: CDR1 PRHDT, CDR2 FYEKMQ (reference sequence). The CDR3 loop reads CASSSGTGPSPLHF. CDR3 in DNA: TGTGCCAGCAGCTCCGGGACAGGGCCTTCACCCCTCCACTTT.

This clone has a single count. V is TRBV12-5 and J is TRBJ1-2; TRBD1 matches 7 bases. J lost 7 bases, V lost 7 bases, and 9 bases had no gene match. Germline CDR1 LGHNT, CDR2 FRNRAP. The CDR3 runs 13 residues. Written as DNA, the CDR3 is TGTGCTAGTGTTCCGGACAGGAGACCTGGCTACACCTTC. As protein: CASVPDRRPGYTF.